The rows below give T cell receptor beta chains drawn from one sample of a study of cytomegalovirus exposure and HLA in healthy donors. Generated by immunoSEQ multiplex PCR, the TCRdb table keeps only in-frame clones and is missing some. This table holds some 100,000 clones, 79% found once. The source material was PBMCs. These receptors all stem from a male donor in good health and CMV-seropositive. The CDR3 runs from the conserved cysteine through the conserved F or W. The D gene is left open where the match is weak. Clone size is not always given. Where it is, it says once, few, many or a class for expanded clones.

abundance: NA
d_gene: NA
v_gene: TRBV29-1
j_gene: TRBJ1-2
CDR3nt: TGCAGCGTTGAAGATCTTCCGGGGGTGGGGGGCTACACCTTC
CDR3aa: CSVEDLPGVGGYTF

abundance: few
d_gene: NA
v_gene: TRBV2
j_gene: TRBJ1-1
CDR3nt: TGTGCCAGCAATGAACAGGGCCCCTCTGAAGCTTTCTTT
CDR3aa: CASNEQGPSEAFF

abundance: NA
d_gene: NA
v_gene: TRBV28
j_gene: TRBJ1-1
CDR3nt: TGTGCCAGCAGTTGGGGGAGGGGGACCCAAGCTTTCTTT
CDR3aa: CASSWGRGTQAFF

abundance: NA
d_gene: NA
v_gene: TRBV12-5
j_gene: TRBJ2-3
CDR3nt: TGTGCTAGTGGTTCCCCCGGAGGGCTTGGAACAGATACGCAGTATTTT
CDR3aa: CASGSPGGLGTDTQYF

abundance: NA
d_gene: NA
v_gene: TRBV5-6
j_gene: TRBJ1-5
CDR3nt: TGTGCCAGCAGCTTAGGAGATCAGCCCCAGCATTTT
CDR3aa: CASSLGDQPQHF

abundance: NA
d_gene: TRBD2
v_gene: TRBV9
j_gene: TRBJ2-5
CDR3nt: TGTGCCAGCAGCGTAGGAACTAGCGGGATCGGGACCCAGTACTTC
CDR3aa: CASSVGTSGIGTQYF

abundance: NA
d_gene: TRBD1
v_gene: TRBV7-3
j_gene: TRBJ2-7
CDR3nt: TGTGCCAGCAGCGGGACAGGGGGCGGCGAGCAGTACTTC
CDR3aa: CASSGTGGGEQYF

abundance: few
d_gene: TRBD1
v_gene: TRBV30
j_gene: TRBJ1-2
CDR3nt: TGTGCCTGGATCCCTCCCGGGACAGGGGGCGTATTGGGTGGCTACACCTTC
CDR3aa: CAWIPPGTGGVLGGYTF

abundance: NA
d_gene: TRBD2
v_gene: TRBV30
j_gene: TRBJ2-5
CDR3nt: TGTGCCTGGGCTAGCGGAGAGACCCAGTACTTC
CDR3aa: CAWASGETQYF

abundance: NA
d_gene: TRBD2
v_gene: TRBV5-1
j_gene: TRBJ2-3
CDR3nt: TGCGCCAGCAGCTTGGGCGGGGGTGGCACAGATACGCAGTATTTT
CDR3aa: CASSLGGGGTDTQYF

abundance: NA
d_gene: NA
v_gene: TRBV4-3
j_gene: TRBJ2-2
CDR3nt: TGCGCCAGCAGCCAAGCTGCCACTAGGGCCGGGGAGCTGTTTTTT
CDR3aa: CASSQAATRAGELFF

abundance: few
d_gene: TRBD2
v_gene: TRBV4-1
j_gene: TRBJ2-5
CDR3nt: TGCGCCAGCAGCCCGAGCGGGGGCCAAGAGACCCAGTACTTC
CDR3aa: CASSPSGGQETQYF

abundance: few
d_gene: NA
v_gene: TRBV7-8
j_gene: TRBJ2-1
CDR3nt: TGTGCCAGCAGCCCTGGAGGGCGGGGATCCTACAATGAGCAGTTCTTC
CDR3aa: CASSPGGRGSYNEQFF

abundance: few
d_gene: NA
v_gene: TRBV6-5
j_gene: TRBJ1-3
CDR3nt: TGTGCCAGCAGCCTTGACGGAGTCTCTGGAAACACCATATATTTT
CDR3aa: CASSLDGVSGNTIYF

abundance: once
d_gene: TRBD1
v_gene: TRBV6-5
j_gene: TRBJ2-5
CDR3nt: TGTGCCAGCAGTTACGAATCGGAGGGACAGGGGAGGAGAAAGTACTTC
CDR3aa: CASSYESEGQGRRKYF

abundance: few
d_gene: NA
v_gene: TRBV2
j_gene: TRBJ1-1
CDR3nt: TGTGCCAGCAGTTTGGGGGCAGACATTACTGAAGCTTTCTTT
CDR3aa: CASSLGADITEAFF

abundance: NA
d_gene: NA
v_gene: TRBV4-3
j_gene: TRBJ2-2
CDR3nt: TGCGCCAGCAGCCGTCGGACTCTCACCGGGGAGCTGTTTTTT
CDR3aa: CASSRRTLTGELFF

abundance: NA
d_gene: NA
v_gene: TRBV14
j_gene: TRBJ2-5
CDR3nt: TGTGCCAGCAGCCAAGATAGAATTAGCCAAGAGACCCAGTACTTC
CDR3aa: CASSQDRISQETQYF

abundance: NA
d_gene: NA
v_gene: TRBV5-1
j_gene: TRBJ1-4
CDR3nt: TGCGCCAGCAGCCTCATCTCAGGCAGGGAGGCTCGAAAACTGTTTTTT
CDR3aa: CASSLISGREARKLFF

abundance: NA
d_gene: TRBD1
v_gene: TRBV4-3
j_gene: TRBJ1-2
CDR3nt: TGCGCCAGCAGCCAAGATGGGGACAGGGGAGGAGGCTATGGCTACACCTTC
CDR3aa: CASSQDGDRGGGYGYTF

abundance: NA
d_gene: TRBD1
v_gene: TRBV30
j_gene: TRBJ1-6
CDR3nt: TGTGCCTGGAGTGTCGGGACAGCGAATTCACCCCTCCACTTT
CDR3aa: CAWSVGTANSPLHF

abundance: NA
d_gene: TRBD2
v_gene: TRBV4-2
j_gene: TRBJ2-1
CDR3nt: TGTGCCAGCAGCCAAGTGGTAGGGAGCGGGGGCAACTATGAGCAGTTCTTC
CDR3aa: CASSQVVGSGGNYEQFF

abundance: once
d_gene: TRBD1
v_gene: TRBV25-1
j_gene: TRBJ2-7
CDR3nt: TGTGCCAGCAGTAAGGGACAGGGGTATTACGAGCAGTACTTC
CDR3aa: CASSKGQGYYEQYF

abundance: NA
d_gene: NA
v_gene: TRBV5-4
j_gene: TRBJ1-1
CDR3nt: TGTGCCAGCAGCTCTCTCGGGACTTCAAACACTGAAGCTTTCTTT
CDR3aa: CASSSLGTSNTEAFF

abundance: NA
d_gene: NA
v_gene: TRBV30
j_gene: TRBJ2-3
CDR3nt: TGTGCCTGGATTAGACAGCTTAGCACAGATACGCAGTATTTT
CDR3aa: CAWIRQLSTDTQYF